This T cell receptor (beta chain) was captured in a study of OX40 agonist ivuxolimab in advanced cancers. Measured with immunoSEQ multiplex PCR; TCRdb has only the in-frame clones, and not every one. The table has 65,000 to 85,000 clones, about 85% seen once. This clone was observed a handful of times. The CDR3 contains 16 residues. V gave up 0 bases and J gave up 5 bases; unmatched junction bases: 6. Germline-derived CDR1 and CDR2 are MGHRA and YSYEKL. The rearrangement uses TRBV4-1 and TRBJ2-1; 8 bases line up with TRBD2. This TCR derives from an adult with an advanced solid tumor such as melanoma, head and neck, liver or kidney cancer. The starting material was CD4+ or CD8+ T cells sorted from blood, obtained in a trial of the OX40 agonist ivuxolimab. CDR3 sequence: CASSQDSGNLNNEQFF. The CDR3 region has the DNA TGCGCCAGCAGCCAAGATAGCGGGAACCTCAACAATGAGCAGTTCTTC.